The present T cell receptor beta chain was sequenced within a study of T cells in Graves' hyperthyroidism and ophthalmopathy. From RNA transcripts, TCR beta CDR3 regions were amplified. TCR CDR3 underwent first-round RT-PCR with the HTBI primer set. TCRdb called the multiplex PCR reads again in MiXCR, with one record for every CDR3 protein. This repertoire shows roughly 570,000 distinct CDR3 sequences, 40% to 55% found once; its top ten account for about 8.3%. The sequence was collected from a woman younger than 30 with Graves' hyperthyroidism. Sequencing was carried out using peripheral blood or thyroid tissue (not recorded which).

The CDR3 loop reads CSVRGRDQETQYF. CDR3 bases: TGCAGTGTTCGGGGCAGAGACCAAGAGACCCAGTACTTC. The J gene is TRBJ2-5, the V gene TRBV29-1; D is tentatively TRBD1 or TRBD2 (5 bases each). Germline assignment: CDR1 SQVTM and CDR2 ANQGSEA. CDR3 size: 13 residues.